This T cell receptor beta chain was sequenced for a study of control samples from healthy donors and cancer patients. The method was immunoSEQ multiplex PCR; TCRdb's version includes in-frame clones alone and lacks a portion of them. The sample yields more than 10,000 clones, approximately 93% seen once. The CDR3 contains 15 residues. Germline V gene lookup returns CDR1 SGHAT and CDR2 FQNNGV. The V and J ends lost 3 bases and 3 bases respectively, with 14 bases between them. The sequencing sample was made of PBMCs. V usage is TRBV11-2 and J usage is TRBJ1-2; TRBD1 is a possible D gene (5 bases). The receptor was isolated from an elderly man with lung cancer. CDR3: CASSFERQSYYGYTF. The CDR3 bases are TGTGCCAGCAGCTTTGAACGACAGAGCTACTATGGCTACACCTTC. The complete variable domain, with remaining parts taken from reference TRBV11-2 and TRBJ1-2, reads EAGVAQSPRYKIIEKRQSVAFWCNPISGHATLYWYQQILGQGPKLLIQFQNNGVVDDSQLPKDRFSAERLKGVDSTLKIQPAKLEDSAVYLCASSFERQSYYGYTFGSGTRLTVV.